The 27 T cell receptor beta chains below come from one sample, sequenced in a study of blood T cells in healthy people across ages. The second PCR ran about 6 to 11 cycles with a sample-barcoded 5' primer and J-beta primers. TCRdb reanalysed the 5' RACE reads using MiXCR and keeps one entry per CDR3 protein. This table holds 1.5 million to 2 million distinct CDR3 sequences, roughly 52% found once. The specimen sequenced was blood. Receptors originate from a woman aged 40-49 years in good health.

The chain couples TRBV9 to TRBJ2-1; 9 positions agree with TRBD2. CDR1 is SGDLS and CDR2 is YYNGEE in the germline V gene. CDR3 length: 13 residues. The CDR3 loop reads CAGGGAQINEQFF. CDR3 in DNA: TGTGCGGGCGGGGGGGCCCAAATCAATGAGCAGTTCTTC.

The chain recombines TRBV13 with TRBJ2-5, with 8 nucleotides matching TRBD2. CDR1 is PRHDT, CDR2 FYEKMQ, per germline (reference sequence). The junction had 8 bases not matched to a gene; V was cut back by 6 bases and J by 11 bases. The CDR3 loop spans 12 amino acids. CDR3 loop: CASRSGGIEQYF. For the CDR3, the DNA is TGTGCCAGCAGGTCGGGGGGGATTGAGCAGTACTTC.

This chain connects TRBV7-9 to TRBJ2-1; 7 nucleotides line up with TRBD1. CDR1 is SEHNR, CDR2 FQNEAQ, per germline (reference sequence). The CDR3 is 16 residues long. Unmatched junction bases numbered 9, after V lost 5 bases and J lost 2 bases. CDR3 residues: CASSETGVGTYNEQFF. CDR3 coding DNA: TGTGCCAGCAGCGAAACAGGGGTGGGCACCTACAATGAGCAGTTCTTC.

The chain combines TRBV7-2 with TRBJ1-2, with 10 bases fitting TRBD1. The J segment lost 10 bases and the V segment lost 6 bases, leaving 8 bases of the junction unmatched. The CDR3 extends over 13 amino acids. Germline-derived CDR1 and CDR2 are SGHTA and FQGNSA. The CDR3 DNA sequence: TGTGCCAGCAGTACCGGGACAGGGGACCCCTACACCTTC. This translates into CASSTGTGDPYTF.

This sequence joins TRBV5-1 and TRBJ2-1, with 16 positions matching TRBD2. This CDR3 region has 18 residues. V trimming: 0 bases; J trimming: 3 bases; junction bases outside the gene matches: 3. The germline CDR1 and CDR2 sequences are SGHRS and YFSETQ. The CDR3 loop is CASSLEGLAGGIYNEQFF. CDR3 nucleotides: TGCGCCAGCAGCTTGGAGGGACTAGCGGGGGGGATCTACAATGAGCAGTTCTTC.

This clonotype has more than one count but fewer than ten. The chain links TRBV6-2 or TRBV6-3 to TRBJ2-7; TRBD1 matches 8 bases. The V segment lost 0 bases and the J segment 0 bases; nucleotides outside the gene matches: 4. The CDR3 contains 16 residues. Germline lookup yields CDR1 MNHEY and CDR2 SVGEGT. The CDR3 coding sequence is TGTGCCAGCAGTTACTCGGGGACAGGACACTCCTACGAGCAGTACTTC. It encodes CASSYSGTGHSYEQYF.

The chain combines TRBV6-2 or TRBV6-3 with TRBJ2-5; 7 bases are shared with TRBD1. The V segment lost 2 bases and the J segment 4 bases; nucleotides outside the gene matches: 7. The CDR3 is 15 residues long. CDR1 and CDR2 (germline): MNHEY, SVGEGT. The CDR3 DNA reads as TGTGCCAGCAGTTACCTCGACAGGGTTAGAGAGACCCAGTACTTC. Its translation: CASSYLDRVRETQYF.

This clonotype was detected a few times. The rearrangement uses TRBV7-2 and TRBJ2-1, with D unclear. The CDR3 is 14 residues long. CDR1 SGHTA and CDR2 FQGNSA come from the germline V gene. The V end lost 3 bases, the J end lost 9 bases, and 15 bases lay between the germline ends. The CDR3 protein is CASSFEWSGGEQFF. The CDR3 DNA reads TGTGCCAGCAGCTTCGAATGGTCCGGCGGTGAGCAGTTCTTC.

There are a few counts of this clonotype. J is TRBJ2-5 and V is TRBV7-6; possibly TRBD2 for D (5 bases). Trimming took off 2 bases at V and 5 bases at J, with 21 bases between the two ends. The CDR3 sequence is 17 residues long. In germline, CDR1 is SGHVS, CDR2 FNYEAQ. The CDR3 DNA sequence: TGTGCCAGCAGCTTAACGGGGAGTGGGGTCGCGTTGGAGACCCAGTACTTC. Its protein product is CASSLTGSGVALETQYF.

This clonotype has just a few counts. The chain employs TRBV7-9 and TRBJ2-6; D ambiguous. Germline V gene lookup returns CDR1 SEHNR and CDR2 FQNEAQ (reference sequence). CDR3 size: 13 residues. Trimming shortened V by 7 bases and J by 2 bases, and 6 bases separated the two germline ends. CDR3 coding DNA: TGTGCCAGCACCGCGACTGGGGCCAACGTCCTGACTTTC. It encodes CASTATGANVLTF.

The chain combines TRBV4-3 with TRBJ2-1; 7 nucleotides agree with TRBD1. Losses at the gene ends were 0 bases for V and 5 bases for J; bases not matched to a gene: 10. The CDR3 has 17 residues. CDR1 is LGHNA and CDR2 is YSLEER in the germline V gene. The CDR3 spells CASSQDIERQGDNEQFF. In DNA form, the CDR3 reads TGCGCCAGCAGCCAAGATATAGAGAGACAGGGAGACAATGAGCAGTTCTTC.

A few counts support this clonotype. The gene calls are TRBV5-1 and TRBJ2-5, with 8 bases that match TRBD1. The J call is in doubt because the DNA end fits TRBJ2-7 better. CDR3 length: 15 amino acids. Germline assignment: CDR1 SGHRS and CDR2 YFSETQ. CDR3 DNA: TGCGCCAGCAGCGGCGGACAGGGCAATTATCACGAGCAGTACTTC. Translated, it gives CASSGGQGNYHEQYF.

The J gene is TRBJ1-5, the V gene TRBV20-1; 9 bases line up with TRBD1. The J segment lost 4 bases and the V segment lost 5 bases, leaving 6 bases of the junction unmatched. Germline loops: CDR1 DFQATT, CDR2 SNEGSKA (reference sequence). CDR3 size: 14 residues. Here the CDR3 reads CSAPGQGLNQPQHF. The CDR3 DNA is TGCAGTGCTCCGGGACAGGGCCTTAATCAGCCCCAGCATTTT.

The sample holds a few counts of this clonotype. The rearrangement joins TRBV28 to TRBJ2-3, with D possibly being TRBD1 (5 bases). In germline, CDR1 is MDHEN, CDR2 SYDVKM. The CDR3 length is 15 residues. V gave up 6 bases and J gave up 0 bases, with 13 bases separating them. This CDR3 reads CASRLGVDSTDTQYF. The CDR3 DNA follows: TGTGCCAGCAGGTTAGGGGTCGACAGCACAGATACGCAGTATTTT.

The chain carries TRBV6-1 and TRBJ2-4; D possibly uses TRBD1 or TRBD2 (5 bases each). CDR1 and CDR2 from the germline V gene are MNHNS and SASEGT. With 5 bases removed from V and 0 bases from J, the gap between germline ends came to 23 bases. The CDR3 consists of 19 residues. DNA for the CDR3: TGTGCCAGCAGTCGAGGCCGGGGCTCCGGGGCTCTAGCCAAAAACATTCAGTACTTC. Its protein is CASSRGRGSGALAKNIQYF.

Only a few counts were recorded for this clonotype. The rearrangement uses TRBV6-5 and TRBJ2-4; possibly TRBD1 for D (5 bases). The germline V and J ends were trimmed by 0 bases and 1 base, with 13 bases remaining between them. The CDR3 loop spans 17 amino acids. Germline CDR1 reads MNHEY; CDR2 reads SVGAGI. The CDR3 is CASSYSFSGFAKNIQYF. CDR3 DNA sequence: TGTGCCAGCAGTTACTCGTTCTCAGGGTTTGCCAAAAACATTCAGTACTTC.

This clonotype was counted a few times. The CDR3 spells CASSLNAFKETQYF. The CDR3, as DNA: TGCGCCAGCAGCTTGAATGCCTTTAAAGAGACCCAGTACTTC. The chain employs TRBV5-1 and TRBJ2-5; D is undetermined. This CDR3 is built from 14 residues. Germline V lookup: CDR1 SGHRS, CDR2 YFSETQ. Trimming removed 1 base from V and 3 bases from J, with 10 bases in between. The variable domain in full, with the rest retrieved from reference TRBV5-1 and TRBJ2-5, is KAGVTQTPRYLIKTRGQQVTLSCSPISGHRSVSWYQQTPGQGLQFLFEYFSETQRNKGNFPGRFSGRQFSNSRSEMNVSTLELGDSALYLCASSLNAFKETQYFGPGTRLLVL.

In this sample, this clonotype turned up once. The junction and the germline gene differ at one end; a read error may be behind it. This sequence joins TRBV19 and TRBJ2-7, with 11 bases identical to TRBD1. The CDR3 sequence is 15 residues long. Germline CDR1 is LNHDA and CDR2 is SQIVND (reference sequence). The CDR3 loop is CAGSAWDRGDYEQYF. The CDR3 DNA reads as TGTGCCGGTAGTGCCTGGGACAGGGGGGACTACGAGCAGTACTTC.

This rearrangement joins TRBV27 to TRBJ1-6, with D tentatively TRBD1 (5 bases). Germline lookup yields CDR1 MNHEY and CDR2 SMNVEV (reference sequence). This CDR3 is built from 15 residues. Deletions cut 4 bases from V and 11 bases from J, with 18 bases between. The CDR3 loop reads CASSSGRGTMPPLHF. The CDR3 DNA reads as TGTGCCAGCAGTTCGGGACGGGGTACGATGCCACCCCTCCACTTT.

There are a few counts of this clonotype. The chain uses TRBV15 and TRBJ2-7; D unresolved. Germline-derived CDR1 and CDR2 are LNHNV and YYDKDF (reference sequence). Trimming took off 4 bases at V and 2 bases at J, with 21 bases between the two ends. The CDR3 contains 17 residues. CDR3 residues: CATSTTFDRSGPYEQYF. In DNA form, the CDR3 reads TGTGCCACCAGCACTACCTTCGACCGTTCCGGACCCTACGAGCAGTACTTC.

V is TRBV20-1 and J is TRBJ2-7, with 12 bases fitting TRBD2. The J call is in doubt because the DNA end fits TRBJ2-5 better. This CDR3 comprises 17 residues. The germline gives CDR1 DFQATT, CDR2 SNEGSKA (reference sequence). CDR3 sequence: CSAPPASGGAVRETQYF. The CDR3 DNA is TGCAGTGCTCCCCCGGCTAGCGGGGGGGCGGTAAGGGAGACCCAGTACTTC.

V is TRBV4-1 and J is TRBJ1-1, with 7 positions matching TRBD1. V gave up 4 bases and J gave up 3 bases; unmatched junction bases: 8. Germline V gene lookup returns CDR1 MGHRA and CDR2 YSYEKL. The length of the CDR3 is 15 residues. The CDR3 here is CASSPARQGHTEAFF. The CDR3 nucleotides read TGCGCCAGCAGCCCCGCACGACAGGGCCACACTGAAGCTTTCTTT.

Worth noting for this clonotype: One end of the junction varies from germline; a read error may be responsible. The chain joins TRBV7-2 to TRBJ2-3; weak D call: TRBD2 (6 bases). Germline V gene lookup returns CDR1 SGHTA and CDR2 FQGNSA. This CDR3 has 14 amino acids. The CDR3 sequence is CACSFASGTDTQYF. CDR3 sequence (DNA): TGTGCCTGCAGCTTCGCTAGCGGCACAGATACGCAGTATTTT.

The sample holds many counts of this clonotype. The chain employs TRBV20-1 and TRBJ1-2, with TRBD1 matching 12 bases. V shed 6 bases, J shed 4 bases, and the junction held 12 bases outside the gene matches. This CDR3 is built from 16 residues. Looked up from germline, CDR1 is DFQATT and CDR2 is SNEGSKA (reference sequence). This chain's CDR3 is CSARPPGTGGIYGYTF. The DNA for the CDR3 is TGCAGTGCCCGACCGCCCGGGACAGGGGGCATCTATGGCTACACCTTC.

V and J are TRBV12-3 or TRBV12-4 and TRBJ1-5; D gene ambiguous. Trimming took off 5 bases at V and 3 bases at J, with 11 bases between the two ends. The CDR3 has 14 residues. The CDR3 loop is CASSPRGNNQPQHF. The CDR3 region has the DNA TGTGCCAGCAGTCCCCGGGGTAACAATCAGCCCCAGCATTTT.

This rearrangement joins TRBV14 to TRBJ2-5; tentative D call: TRBD1 (5 bases). The CDR3 is 13 amino acids. V was trimmed by 6 bases and J by 6 bases, leaving 14 bases between them. The germline gives CDR1 SGHDN, CDR2 FVKESK. CDR3 nucleotide sequence: TGTGCCAGCAGGACTCAAGGGGTTCAGACCCAGTACTTC. Its protein product is CASRTQGVQTQYF.

The rearrangement uses TRBV4-1 and TRBJ2-5; TRBD2 is a possible D gene (5 bases). This CDR3 comprises 16 residues. Germline-derived CDR1 and CDR2 are MGHRA and YSYEKL. V was clipped by 0 bases and J by 7 bases, with 18 bases between them. This CDR3 reads CASSQDGMGVAGTQYF. CDR3 bases: TGCGCCAGCAGCCAAGATGGGATGGGAGTGGCAGGGACCCAGTACTTC.